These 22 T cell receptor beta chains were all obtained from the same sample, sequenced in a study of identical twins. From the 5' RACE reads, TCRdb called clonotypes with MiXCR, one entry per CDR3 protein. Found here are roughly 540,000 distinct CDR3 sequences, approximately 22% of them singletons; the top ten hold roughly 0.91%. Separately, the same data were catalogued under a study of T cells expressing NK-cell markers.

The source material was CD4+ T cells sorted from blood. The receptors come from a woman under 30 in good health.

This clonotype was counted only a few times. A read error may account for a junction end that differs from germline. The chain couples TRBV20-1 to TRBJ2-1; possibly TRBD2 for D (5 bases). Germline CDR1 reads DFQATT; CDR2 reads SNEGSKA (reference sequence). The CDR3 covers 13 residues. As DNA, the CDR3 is TGCAGTGCTAGGAGCCCTAGCTACAGTGAGCAGTTCTTC. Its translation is CSARSPSYSEQFF.

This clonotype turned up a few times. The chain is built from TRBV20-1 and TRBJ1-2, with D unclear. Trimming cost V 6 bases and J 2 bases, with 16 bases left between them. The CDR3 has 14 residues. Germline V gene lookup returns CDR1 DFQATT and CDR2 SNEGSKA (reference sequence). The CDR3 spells CSASGVTRNYGYTF. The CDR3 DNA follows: TGCAGTGCCAGCGGGGTCACCAGAAACTATGGCTACACCTTC.

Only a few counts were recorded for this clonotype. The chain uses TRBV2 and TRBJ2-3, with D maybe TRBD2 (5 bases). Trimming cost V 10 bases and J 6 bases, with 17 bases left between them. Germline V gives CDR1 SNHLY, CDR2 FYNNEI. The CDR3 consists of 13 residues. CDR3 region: CATRLTGLDTQYF. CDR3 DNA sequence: TGTGCCACCCGACTGACGGGGTTGGATACGCAGTATTTT.

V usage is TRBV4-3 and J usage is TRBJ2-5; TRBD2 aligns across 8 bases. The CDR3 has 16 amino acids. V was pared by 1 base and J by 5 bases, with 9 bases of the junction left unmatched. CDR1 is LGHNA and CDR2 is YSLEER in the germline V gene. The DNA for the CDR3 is TGCGCCAGCAGCCAAGGACCCCGGGAGGGCCGGGAGACCCAGTACTTC. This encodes CASSQGPREGRETQYF.

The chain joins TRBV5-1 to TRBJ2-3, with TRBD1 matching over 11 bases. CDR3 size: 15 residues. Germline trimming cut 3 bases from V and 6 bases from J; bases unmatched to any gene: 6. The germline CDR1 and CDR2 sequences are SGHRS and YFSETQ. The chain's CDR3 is CASSSAGTGGDTQYF. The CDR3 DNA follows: TGCGCCAGCAGCTCGGCCGGGACAGGGGGGGATACGCAGTATTTT.

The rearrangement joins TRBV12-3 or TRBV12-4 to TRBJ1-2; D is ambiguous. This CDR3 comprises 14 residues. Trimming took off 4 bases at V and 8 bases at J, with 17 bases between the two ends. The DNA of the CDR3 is TGTGCCAGCAGTTCTGACGGACCTCTCTACGGCTACACCTTC. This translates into CASSSDGPLYGYTF.

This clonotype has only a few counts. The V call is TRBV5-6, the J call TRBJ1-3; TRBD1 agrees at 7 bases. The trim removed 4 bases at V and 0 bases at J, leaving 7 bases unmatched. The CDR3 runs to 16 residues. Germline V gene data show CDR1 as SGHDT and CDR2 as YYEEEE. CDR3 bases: TGTGCCAGCAGCCTGACAGGGTCTAGCTCTGGAAACACCATATATTTT. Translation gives CASSLTGSSSGNTIYF. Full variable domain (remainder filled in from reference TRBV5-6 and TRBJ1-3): DAGVTQSPTHLIKTRGQQVTLRCSPKSGHDTVSWYQQALGQGPQFIFQYYEEEERQRGNFPDRFSGHQFPNYSSELNVNALLLGDSALYLCASSLTGSSSGNTIYFGEGSWLTVV.

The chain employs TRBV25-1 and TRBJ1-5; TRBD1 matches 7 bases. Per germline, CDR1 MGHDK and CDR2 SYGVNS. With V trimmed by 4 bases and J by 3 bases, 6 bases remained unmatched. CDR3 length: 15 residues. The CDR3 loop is CASSASRGDNQPQHF. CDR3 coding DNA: TGTGCCAGCAGTGCGTCCAGGGGGGACAATCAGCCCCAGCATTTT.

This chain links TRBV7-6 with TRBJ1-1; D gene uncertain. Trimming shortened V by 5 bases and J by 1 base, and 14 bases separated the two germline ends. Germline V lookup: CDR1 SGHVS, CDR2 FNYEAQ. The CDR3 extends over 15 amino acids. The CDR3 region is CASSPRLKGNTEAFF. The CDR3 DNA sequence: TGTGCCAGCAGCCCCAGACTAAAGGGGAACACTGAAGCTTTCTTT.

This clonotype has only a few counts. The CDR3 is CASSGWAQGNEQFF. The DNA for the CDR3 is TGCGCCAGCAGCGGCTGGGCCCAGGGGAATGAGCAGTTCTTC. The chain combines TRBV5-1 with TRBJ2-1, with TRBD1 as a possible D gene (6 bases). The CDR3 is 14 amino acids. V was cut by 4 bases and J by 7 bases, with 15 bases left in between. The germline gives CDR1 SGHRS, CDR2 YFSETQ.

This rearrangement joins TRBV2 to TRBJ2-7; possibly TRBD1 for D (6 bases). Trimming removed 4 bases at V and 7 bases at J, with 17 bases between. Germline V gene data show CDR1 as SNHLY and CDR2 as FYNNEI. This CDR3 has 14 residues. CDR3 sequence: CASSGGTRGREQYF. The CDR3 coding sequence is TGTGCCAGCAGTGGAGGGACAAGGGGCCGTGAGCAGTACTTC.

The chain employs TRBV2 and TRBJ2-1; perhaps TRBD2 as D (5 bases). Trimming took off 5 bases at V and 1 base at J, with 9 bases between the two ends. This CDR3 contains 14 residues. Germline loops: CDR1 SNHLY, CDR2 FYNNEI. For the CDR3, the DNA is TGTGCCAGCAGTCGGGAAATATCCTACAATGAGCAGTTCTTC. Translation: CASSREISYNEQFF. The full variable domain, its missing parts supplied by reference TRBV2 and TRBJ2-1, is EPEVTQTPSHQVTQMGQEVILRCVPISNHLYFYWYRQILGQKVEFLVSFYNNEISEKSEIFDDQFSVERPDGSNFTLKIRSTKLEDSAMYFCASSREISYNEQFFGPGTRLTVL.

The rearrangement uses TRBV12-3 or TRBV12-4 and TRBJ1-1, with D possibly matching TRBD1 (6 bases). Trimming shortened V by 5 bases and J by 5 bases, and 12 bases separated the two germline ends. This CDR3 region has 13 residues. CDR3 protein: CASSRTGMTEAFF. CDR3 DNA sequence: TGTGCCAGCAGTCGTACAGGGATGACTGAAGCTTTCTTT.

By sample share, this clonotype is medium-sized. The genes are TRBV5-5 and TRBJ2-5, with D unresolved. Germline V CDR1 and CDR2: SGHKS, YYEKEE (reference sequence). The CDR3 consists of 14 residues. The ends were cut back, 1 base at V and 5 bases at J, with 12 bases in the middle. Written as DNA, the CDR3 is TGTGCCAGCAGCTTGATGTCAGCCGGGGAGACCCAGTACTTC. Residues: CASSLMSAGETQYF.

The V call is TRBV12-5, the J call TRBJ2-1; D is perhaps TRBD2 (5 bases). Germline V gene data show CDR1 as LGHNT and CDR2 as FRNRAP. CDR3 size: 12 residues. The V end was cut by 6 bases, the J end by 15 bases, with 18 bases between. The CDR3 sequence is CASGANREMTFF. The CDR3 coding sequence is TGTGCTAGTGGGGCGAACCGGGAAATGACGTTCTTC.

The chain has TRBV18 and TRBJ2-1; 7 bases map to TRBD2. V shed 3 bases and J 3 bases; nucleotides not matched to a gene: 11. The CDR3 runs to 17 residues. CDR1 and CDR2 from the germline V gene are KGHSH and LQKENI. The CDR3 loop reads CASSPRLVAGVYNEQFF. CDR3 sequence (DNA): TGTGCCAGCTCACCCCGGCTTGTGGCGGGGGTCTACAATGAGCAGTTCTTC.

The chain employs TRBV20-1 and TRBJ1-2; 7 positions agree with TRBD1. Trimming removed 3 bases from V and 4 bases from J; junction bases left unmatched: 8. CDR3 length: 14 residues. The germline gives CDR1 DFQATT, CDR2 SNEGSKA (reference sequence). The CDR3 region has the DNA TGCAGTGCTAGCGGAGGGGGCGGATCCTATGGCTACACCTTC. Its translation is CSASGGGGSYGYTF.

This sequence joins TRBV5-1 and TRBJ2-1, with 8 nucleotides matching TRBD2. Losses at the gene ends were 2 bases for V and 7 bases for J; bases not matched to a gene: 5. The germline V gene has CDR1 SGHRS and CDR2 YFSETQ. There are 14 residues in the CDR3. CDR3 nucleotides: TGCGCCAGCAGCTTCCTTAGCGGGACGAATGAGCAGTTCTTC. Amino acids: CASSFLSGTNEQFF.

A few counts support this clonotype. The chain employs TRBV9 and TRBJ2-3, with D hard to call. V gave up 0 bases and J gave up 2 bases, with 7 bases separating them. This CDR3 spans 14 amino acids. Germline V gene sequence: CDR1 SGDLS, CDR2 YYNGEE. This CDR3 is CASSVDKDTDTQYF. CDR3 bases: TGTGCCAGCAGCGTAGATAAAGACACAGATACGCAGTATTTT.

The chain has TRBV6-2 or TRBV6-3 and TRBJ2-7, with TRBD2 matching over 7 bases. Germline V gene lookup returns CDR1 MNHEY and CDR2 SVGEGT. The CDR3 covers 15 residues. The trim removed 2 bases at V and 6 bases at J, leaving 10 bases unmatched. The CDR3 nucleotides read TGTGCCAGCAGTTACCTTTCAGGGAGGGCATCCGAGCAGTACTTC. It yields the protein CASSYLSGRASEQYF.

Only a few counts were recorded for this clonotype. The CDR3 loop is CASSWGDRSKTQYF. In DNA form, the CDR3 reads TGTGCCAGCAGTTGGGGGGACAGGTCGAAGACCCAGTACTTC. The rearrangement joins TRBV12-3 or TRBV12-4 to TRBJ2-5; TRBD1 agrees at 8 bases. V shed 4 bases, J shed 6 bases, and the junction held 7 bases outside the gene matches. This CDR3 has 14 amino acids.

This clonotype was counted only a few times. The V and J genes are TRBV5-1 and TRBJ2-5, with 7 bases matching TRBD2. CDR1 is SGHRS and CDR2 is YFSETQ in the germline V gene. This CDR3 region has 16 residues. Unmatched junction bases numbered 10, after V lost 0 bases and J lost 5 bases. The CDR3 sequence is CASSLASGTLLETQYF. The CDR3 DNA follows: TGCGCCAGCAGCTTGGCTAGCGGAACCCTTCTGGAGACCCAGTACTTC.